This is a list of T cell receptor beta chains from one sample in a study of PD-L1 blockade in urothelial cancer. Measured with immunoSEQ multiplex PCR; TCRdb has only the in-frame clones, and not every one. The sample carries about 47,000 clones, 80% recorded once. Here the sequenced sample was PBMCs, taken around atezolizumab (anti-PD-L1) treatment. Every receptor here comes from a man aged 55 to 70 with urothelial cancer. Each CDR3 is given without its conserved first and last residue. Clone size is not always given. Where it is, it says once, few, many or a class for expanded clones.

size,V,J,CDR3
NA,TRBV19,TRBJ2-5,ASSIVQAETQY
NA,TRBV6-5,TRBJ2-1,AIHSGSKDEQF
once,TRBV6-6,TRBJ1-6,ASSGRGSYNSPLH
NA,TRBV4-1,TRBJ2-2,ASSQLVSLLNTGELF
NA,TRBV27,TRBJ2-7,ASSPSGDYEQY
NA,TRBV5-1,TRBJ2-3,ASSLPDRTDTQY
NA,TRBV5-8,TRBJ1-2,ASSLGLRDSYGYT
few,TRBV19,TRBJ2-2,ASTLVWTSNTGELF
NA,TRBV5-8,TRBJ2-3,ASSLMGGGPDTQY
once,TRBV2,TRBJ1-5,ASSGQGGNQPQH
NA,TRBV28,TRBJ2-5,ASSSPGTILYETQY
NA,TRBV29-1,TRBJ1-1,SGLRDRNTEAF
NA,TRBV19,TRBJ2-3,ASSRSTDTQY
NA,TRBV15,TRBJ1-5,ATSRKGSNQPQH
NA,TRBV14,TRBJ1-2,ASRRQGAGGYT
once,TRBV10-1,TRBJ2-1,ASSGSRGSEQF